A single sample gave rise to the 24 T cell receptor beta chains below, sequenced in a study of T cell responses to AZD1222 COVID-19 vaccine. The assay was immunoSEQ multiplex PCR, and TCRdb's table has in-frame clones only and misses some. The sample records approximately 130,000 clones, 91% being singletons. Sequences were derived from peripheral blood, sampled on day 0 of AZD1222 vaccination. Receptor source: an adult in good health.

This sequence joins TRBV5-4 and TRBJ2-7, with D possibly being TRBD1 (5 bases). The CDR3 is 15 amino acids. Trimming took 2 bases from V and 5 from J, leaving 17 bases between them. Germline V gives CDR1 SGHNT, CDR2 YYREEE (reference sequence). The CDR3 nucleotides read TGTGCCAGCAGCTTTGACGTGGGCAGGGTTCACGAGCAGTACTTC. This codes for CASSFDVGRVHEQYF.

The CDR3 region is CASSPGQSYGYTF. CDR3 DNA sequence: TGTGCCAGCAGTCCGGGACAGAGTTATGGCTACACCTTC. The chain uses TRBV12-3 or TRBV12-4 and TRBJ1-2, with 7 bases identical to TRBD1. This CDR3 is built from 13 residues. Trimming cost V 5 bases and J 5 bases; bases outside gene matches: 5.

The CDR3 region is CASSPADRAETQYF. The CDR3, as DNA: TGTGCCAGCAGCCCCGCAGACCGGGCTGAGACCCAGTACTTC. The gene calls are TRBV5-4 and TRBJ2-5, with D uncertain. In germline, CDR1 is SGHNT, CDR2 YYREEE (reference sequence). This CDR3 region has 14 residues. V lost 4 bases and J lost 5, with 15 bases in between.

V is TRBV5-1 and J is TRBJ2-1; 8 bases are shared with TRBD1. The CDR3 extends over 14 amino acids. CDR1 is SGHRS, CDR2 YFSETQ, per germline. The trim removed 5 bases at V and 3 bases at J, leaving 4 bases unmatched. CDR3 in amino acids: CASRGQAGYNEQFF. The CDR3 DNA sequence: TGCGCCAGCAGGGGACAGGCCGGCTACAATGAGCAGTTCTTC.

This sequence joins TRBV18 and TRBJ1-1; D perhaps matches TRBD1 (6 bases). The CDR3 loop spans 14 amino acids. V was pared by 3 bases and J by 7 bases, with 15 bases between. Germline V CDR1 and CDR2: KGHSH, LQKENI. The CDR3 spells CASSPARGGLEAFF. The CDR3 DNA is TGTGCCAGCTCACCGGCCAGGGGAGGCCTTGAAGCTTTCTTT. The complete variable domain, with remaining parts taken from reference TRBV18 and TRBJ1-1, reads NAGVMQNPRHLVRRRGQEARLRCSPMKGHSHVYWYRQLPEEGLKFMVYLQKENIIDESGMPKERFSAEFPKEGPSILRIQQVVRGDSAAYFCASSPARGGLEAFFGQGTRLTVV.

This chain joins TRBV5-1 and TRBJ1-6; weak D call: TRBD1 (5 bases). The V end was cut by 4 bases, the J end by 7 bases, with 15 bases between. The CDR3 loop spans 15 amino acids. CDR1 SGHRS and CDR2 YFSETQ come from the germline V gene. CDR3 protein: CASSPIEGSNSPLHF. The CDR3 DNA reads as TGCGCCAGCAGCCCCATAGAGGGGAGCAATTCACCCCTCCACTTT.

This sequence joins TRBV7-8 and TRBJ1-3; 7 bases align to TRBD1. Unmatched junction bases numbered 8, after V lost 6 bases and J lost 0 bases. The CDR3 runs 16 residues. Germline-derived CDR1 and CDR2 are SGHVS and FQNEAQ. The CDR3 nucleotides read TGTGCCAGCAGAGAAACAGGGGCTTTCTCTGGAAACACCATATATTTT. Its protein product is CASRETGAFSGNTIYF.

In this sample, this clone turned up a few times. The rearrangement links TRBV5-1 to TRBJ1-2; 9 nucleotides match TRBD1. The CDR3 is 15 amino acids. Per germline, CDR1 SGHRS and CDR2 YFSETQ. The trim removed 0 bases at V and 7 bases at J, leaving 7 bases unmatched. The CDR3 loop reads CASSLAWDRAGGYTF. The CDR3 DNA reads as TGCGCCAGCAGCTTGGCCTGGGACAGGGCGGGTGGCTACACCTTC.

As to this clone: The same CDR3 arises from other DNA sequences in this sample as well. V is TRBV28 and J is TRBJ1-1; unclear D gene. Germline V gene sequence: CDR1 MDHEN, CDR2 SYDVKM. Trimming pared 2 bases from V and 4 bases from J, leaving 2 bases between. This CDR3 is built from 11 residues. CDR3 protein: CASSLPTEAFF. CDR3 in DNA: TGTGCCAGCAGTTTACCCACTGAAGCTTTCTTT.

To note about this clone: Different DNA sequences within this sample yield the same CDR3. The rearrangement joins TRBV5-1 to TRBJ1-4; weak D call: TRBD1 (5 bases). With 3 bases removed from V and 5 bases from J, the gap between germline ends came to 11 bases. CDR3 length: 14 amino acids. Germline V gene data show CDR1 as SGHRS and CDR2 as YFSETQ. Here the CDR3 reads CASSSGTGNEKLFF. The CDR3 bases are TGCGCCAGCAGCTCCGGGACGGGGAATGAAAAACTGTTTTTT.

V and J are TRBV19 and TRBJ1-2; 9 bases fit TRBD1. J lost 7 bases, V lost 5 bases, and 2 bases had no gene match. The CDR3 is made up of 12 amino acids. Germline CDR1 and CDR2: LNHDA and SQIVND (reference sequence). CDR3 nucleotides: TGTGCCAGTAGTTTACAGGGGGCTGGCTACACCTTC. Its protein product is CASSLQGAGYTF.

This CDR3 is CAWSWDRSPSSYNSPLHF. The CDR3 nucleotides read TGTGCCTGGAGTTGGGACCGTAGCCCGAGCTCCTATAATTCACCCCTCCACTTT. The rearrangement links TRBV30 to TRBJ1-6; the D gene is possibly TRBD1 (5 bases). Trimming took 2 bases from V and 0 from J, leaving 17 bases between them. The CDR3 has 18 amino acids. The germline gives CDR1 GTSNPN, CDR2 SVGIG (reference sequence).

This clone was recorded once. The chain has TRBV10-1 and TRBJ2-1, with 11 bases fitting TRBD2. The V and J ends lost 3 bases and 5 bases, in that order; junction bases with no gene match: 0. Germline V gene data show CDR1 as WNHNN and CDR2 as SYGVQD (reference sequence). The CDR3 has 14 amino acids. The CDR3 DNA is TGCGCCAGCAGTGAACTAGCGGGAGACAATGAGCAGTTCTTC. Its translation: CASSELAGDNEQFF.

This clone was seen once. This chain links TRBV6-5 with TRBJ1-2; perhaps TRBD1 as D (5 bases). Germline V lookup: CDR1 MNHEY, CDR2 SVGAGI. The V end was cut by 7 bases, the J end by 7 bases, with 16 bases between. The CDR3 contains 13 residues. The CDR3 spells CASTREGVGGYTF. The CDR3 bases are TGTGCCAGCACCCGAGAAGGGGTGGGTGGCTACACCTTC.

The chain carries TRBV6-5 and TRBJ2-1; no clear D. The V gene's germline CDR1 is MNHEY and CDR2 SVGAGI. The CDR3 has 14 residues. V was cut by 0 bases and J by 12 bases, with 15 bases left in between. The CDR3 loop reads CASSYSKVSPGQFF. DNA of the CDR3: TGTGCCAGCAGTTACTCGAAGGTATCTCCGGGGCAGTTCTTC.

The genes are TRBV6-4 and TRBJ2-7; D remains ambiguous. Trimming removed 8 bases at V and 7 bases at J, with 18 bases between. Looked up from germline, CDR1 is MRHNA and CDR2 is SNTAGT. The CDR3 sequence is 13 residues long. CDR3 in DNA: TGTGCCAGCCCCTTGAGAGGACCTACTGAGCAGTACTTC. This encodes CASPLRGPTEQYF.

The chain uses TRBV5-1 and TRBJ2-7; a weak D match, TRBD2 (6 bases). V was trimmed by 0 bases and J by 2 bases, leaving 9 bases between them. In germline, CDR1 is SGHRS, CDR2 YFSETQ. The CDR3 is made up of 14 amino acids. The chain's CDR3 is CASSLGGVAYEQYF. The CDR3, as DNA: TGCGCCAGCAGCTTGGGCGGGGTCGCCTACGAGCAGTACTTC.

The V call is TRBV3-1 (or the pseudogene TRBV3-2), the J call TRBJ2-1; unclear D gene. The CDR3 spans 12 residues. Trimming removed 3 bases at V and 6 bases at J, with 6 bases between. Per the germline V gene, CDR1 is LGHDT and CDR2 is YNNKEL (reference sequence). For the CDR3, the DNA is TGTGCCAGCAGCCACGTGCTCAATGAGCAGTTCTTC. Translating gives CASSHVLNEQFF.

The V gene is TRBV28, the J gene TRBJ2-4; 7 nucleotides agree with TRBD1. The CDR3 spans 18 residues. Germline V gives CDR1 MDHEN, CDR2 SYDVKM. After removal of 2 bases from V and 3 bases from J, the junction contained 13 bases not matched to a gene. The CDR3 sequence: CASSLMSGQRLGKNIQYF. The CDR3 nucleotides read TGTGCCAGCAGTTTAATGTCGGGACAGCGTCTTGGCAAAAACATTCAGTACTTC.

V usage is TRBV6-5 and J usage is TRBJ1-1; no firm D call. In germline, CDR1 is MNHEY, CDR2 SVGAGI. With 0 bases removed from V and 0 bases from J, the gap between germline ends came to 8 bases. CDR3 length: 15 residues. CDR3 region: CASSYSLPMNTEAFF. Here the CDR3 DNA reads TGTGCCAGCAGTTACTCGTTACCCATGAACACTGAAGCTTTCTTT.

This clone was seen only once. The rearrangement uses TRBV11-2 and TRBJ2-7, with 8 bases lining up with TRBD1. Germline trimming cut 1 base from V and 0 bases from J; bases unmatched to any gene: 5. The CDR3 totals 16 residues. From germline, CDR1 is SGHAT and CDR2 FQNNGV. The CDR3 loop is CASSLALGQDSYEQYF. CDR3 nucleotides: TGTGCCAGCAGCTTAGCATTGGGACAGGACTCCTACGAGCAGTACTTC.

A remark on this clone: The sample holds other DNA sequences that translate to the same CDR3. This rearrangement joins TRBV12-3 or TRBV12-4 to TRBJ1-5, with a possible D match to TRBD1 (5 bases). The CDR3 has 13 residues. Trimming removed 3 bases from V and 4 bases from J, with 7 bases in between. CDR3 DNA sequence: TGTGCCAGCAGTTTGGGGGAAAATCAGCCCCAGCATTTT. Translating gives CASSLGENQPQHF.

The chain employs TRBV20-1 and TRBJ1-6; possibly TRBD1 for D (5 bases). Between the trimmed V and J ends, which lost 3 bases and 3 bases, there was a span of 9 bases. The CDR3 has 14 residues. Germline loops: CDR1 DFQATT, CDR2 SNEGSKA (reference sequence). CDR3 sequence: CSASEGHYNSPLHF. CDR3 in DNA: TGCAGTGCTAGTGAGGGGCACTATAATTCACCCCTCCACTTT.

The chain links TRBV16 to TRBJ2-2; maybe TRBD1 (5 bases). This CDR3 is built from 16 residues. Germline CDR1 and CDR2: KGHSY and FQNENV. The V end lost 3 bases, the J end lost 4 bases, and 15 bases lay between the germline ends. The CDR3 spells CASSHVRTPGTGELFF. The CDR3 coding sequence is TGTGCCAGCAGCCACGTCAGGACACCGGGCACCGGGGAGCTGTTTTTT.